This entry is about one T cell receptor (beta chain). As yet, its antigen is unknown. This sample was included in a study of Ad26.COV2.S vaccination and SARS-CoV-2 variants. Whole-study context: Administration of Ad26.COV2.S was intramuscular, either once or twice 56 days apart.

Study-wide points: Vaccine recipients surpassed placebo recipients in spike-specific TCR breadth.

CDR3 length equals 13 residues. V was clipped by 2 bases and J by 5 bases, with 12 bases between them. The germline CDR1 and CDR2 sequences are GTSNPN and SVGIG (reference sequence). The treatment was: some 20 received Ad26.COV2.S at low or high dose, single or two shots; roughly five received placebo; per-sample allocation not given. Following the first vaccine or placebo injection, samples were taken on day 63. At a Boston site, the person donating was an adult of 18-55 years. An Ad26 vector was used to express Wuhan-strain SARS-CoV-2 spike as the vaccine. Sequencing used immunoSEQ multiplex PCR; TCRdb keeps in-frame clones, though not all of them. The sample lists 430,000 or so clones; approximately 90% were seen once.

This receptor was identified in a person aged 18-60 years who received the Ad26.COV2.S COVID-19 vaccine or a placebo. This specimen was peripheral blood, taken in a trial of Ad26.COV2.S vaccine versus placebo. The J gene is TRBJ1-2, the V gene TRBV30, with D maybe TRBD1 (5 bases). This CDR3 is CAWSPGLGYGYTF. DNA for the CDR3: TGTGCCTGGAGTCCAGGGTTAGGGTATGGCTACACCTTC.